The present T cell receptor (beta chain) was sequenced within a study of T cells in Graves' hyperthyroidism and ophthalmopathy. Overall study findings and caveats: In blood, most of the thyroid clonotypes expanded above 0.001 were also present.

Researchers amplified the TCR beta CDR3 regions from RNA transcripts. First-round RT-PCR of the TCR CDR3 relied on the HTBI primer set. TCRdb re-called the multiplex PCR reads with MiXCR, one entry per CDR3 protein. The table includes 450,000 to 550,000 distinct CDR3 sequences, approximately 25% detected once. This clonotype was counted ten times or more. Its antigen is unidentified. Trimming shortened V by 4 bases and J by 0 bases, and 10 bases separated the two germline ends. This CDR3 contains 15 residues. The V gene's germline CDR1 is SGHTA and CDR2 FQGNSA. Criteria for exclusion of patients were uncontrolled infection, other autoimmune disease, pregnancy or lactation. Cells are PBMCs isolated from 10 ml of fresh blood.

Sequencing was performed on blood. The rearrangement joins TRBV7-2 to TRBJ2-4; no clear D. The receptor was isolated from a woman under 40 with Graves' ophthalmopathy. CDR3 coding DNA: TGTGCCAGCAGCTCCCTAGGTCTAGCCAAAAACATTCAGTACTTC. Its translation is CASSSLGLAKNIQYF.